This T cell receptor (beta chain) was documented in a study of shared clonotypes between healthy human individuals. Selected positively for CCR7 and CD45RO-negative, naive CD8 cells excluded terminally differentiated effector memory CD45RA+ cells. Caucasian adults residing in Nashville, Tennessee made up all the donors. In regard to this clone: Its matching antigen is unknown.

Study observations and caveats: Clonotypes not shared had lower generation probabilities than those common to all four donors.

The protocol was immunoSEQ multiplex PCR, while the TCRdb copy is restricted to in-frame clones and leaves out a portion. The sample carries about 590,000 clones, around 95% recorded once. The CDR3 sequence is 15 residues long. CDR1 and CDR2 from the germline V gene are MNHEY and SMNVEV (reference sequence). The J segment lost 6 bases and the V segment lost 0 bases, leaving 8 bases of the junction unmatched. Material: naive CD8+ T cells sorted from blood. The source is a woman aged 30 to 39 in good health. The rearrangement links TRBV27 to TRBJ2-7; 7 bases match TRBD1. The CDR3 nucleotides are TGTGCCAGCAGTTTATCGAGGACAGGCTCGACCGAGCAGTACTTC. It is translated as CASSLSRTGSTEQYF.